The present TCR beta chain was sequenced within a study of Tregs in tolerant kidney transplant recipients. Unstimulated regulatory T cells (CD4+CD25+CD127-), CD4+CD25- non-regulatory cells, CD4 and CD8 cells were FACS-sorted from thawed PBMCs. The CDR3 length is 20 residues. Germline trimming cut 0 bases from V and 3 bases from J; bases unmatched to any gene: 15. In germline, CDR1 is LGHNA, CDR2 YNFKEQ. Study conclusions and caveats: Nucleotide sequences could not be compared across some patients' samples due to primer changes. No direct test of biological reproducibility was done here. Findings come from small patient numbers and require larger validation.

With respect to this clone: Its cognate antigen is unknown.

Generated by immunoSEQ multiplex PCR, the TCRdb table keeps only in-frame clones and is missing some. The sample holds roughly 69,000 clones, 98% seen once. The chain links TRBV4-2 to TRBJ2-3; 10 bases align to TRBD2. The source is a human donor who received a combined kidney and bone marrow transplant. This specimen consisted of Tregs from blood, obtained before the transplant. CDR3: CASSQDSGRFTSSGTDTQYF. As DNA, the CDR3 is TGTGCCAGCAGCCAAGATAGCGGGAGGTTCACCTCTTCGGGGACAGATACGCAGTATTTT.